This T cell receptor beta chain is from a study of blood T cell repertoires in COVID-19. Study details: Samples came from the United States, Italy and Spain, spanning acute and convalescent COVID-19.

Two consecutive negative NP/OP PCR tests, clearance, or resolved symptoms defined Cohort 3 recovery. Original processing methods: Estimates of nucleated cell counts were drawn from the amplification of reference gene primers. TCRdb keeps only in-frame clones here, not all; method: immunoSEQ multiplex PCR. That table is the source of V, J and clone size, and D and trimming were worked out from the DNA. The sample has 200,000 to 250,000 clones; approximately 80% are singletons. The CDR3 runs 15 residues. Germline CDR1 SEHNR, CDR2 FQNEAQ (reference sequence). V lost 5 bases and J lost 5, with 18 bases in between.

The source is a man aged 35 to 55 who had recovered from COVID-19. Material: PBMCs or T cells enriched from blood (not recorded which). The chain uses TRBV7-9 and TRBJ1-2, with D maybe TRBD1 (6 bases). CDR3 nucleotides: TGTGCCAGCAGCCACTTAAGCGGGGGCGTATATGGCTACACCTTC. This gives the protein CASSHLSGGVYGYTF.